The clone carrying this T cell receptor (beta chain) showed up many times. Its cognate antigen is unknown. The data belong to a study of CD8+CD57+ T cells in acquired aplastic anemia. Study-wide context: Across the sorted CD4+ and CD8+ cells, DNA amounts averaged 3.2 ug. Overall study results and limits: Overlap between patients and controls comprised almost 30 CD8+ CDR3 sequences.

Germline V CDR1 and CDR2: SGHRS, YFSETQ. CDR3 length: 14 amino acids. The ends were cut back, 0 bases at V and 2 bases at J, with 7 bases in the middle. TCR beta VDJ and CDR3 profiles were obtained from a genomic DNA template. TCRdb ran MiXCR on the reads and lists one entry per CDR3 protein. The data contain a few hundred thousand distinct CDR3 sequences, roughly three fifths of them singletons. The source of this sequence is a human donor with severe aplastic anemia or a healthy control (not recorded which). The chain joins TRBV5-1 to TRBJ2-3, with D perhaps matching TRBD1 (5 bases). The sequencing input was sorted CD4+, CD8+, or CD8+CD57+ T cells (not recorded which) from PBMCs. CDR3 coding DNA: TGCGCCAGCAGCTTGGCACAGGACACAGATACGCAGTATTTT. It translates to CASSLAQDTDTQYF. Filled out from reference TRBV5-1 and TRBJ2-3, the complete variable domain reads KAGVTQTPRYLIKTRGQQVTLSCSPISGHRSVSWYQQTPGQGLQFLFEYFSETQRNKGNFPGRFSGRQFSNSRSEMNVSTLELGDSALYLCASSLAQDTDTQYFGPGTRLTVL.